What follows are 22 T cell receptor beta chains derived from one specimen sequenced in a study of T-cell reconstitution after alpha-beta-depleted transplantation in children. The library targeted TCRbeta and was prepared with unique molecular identifiers. TCRdb recomputed calls from the PCR reads with MiXCR, one row per CDR3 protein. The table lists about 900,000 distinct CDR3 sequences, 25% to 30% of them singletons. Sequencing used PBMCs, mostly from graft donor cells, obtained 360 days after TCRalphabeta/CD19-depleted stem cell transplant. Source of these receptors: a boy under two years old who had a stem cell transplant for SCID, so the T cells may come from the graft donor.

This clonotype was counted once. The chain combines TRBV4-1 with TRBJ2-7; D may be TRBD1 (5 bases). Germline V gene data show CDR1 as MGHRA and CDR2 as YSYEKL. V gave up 0 bases and J gave up 3 bases, with 15 bases separating them. The CDR3 runs to 16 residues. Here the CDR3 reads CASSQDITQAIYEQYF. The CDR3, as DNA: TGCGCCAGCAGCCAAGATATAACACAGGCGATCTACGAGCAGTACTTC.

In this sample, this clonotype turned up a few times. V usage is TRBV12-3 or TRBV12-4 and J usage is TRBJ2-3; possibly TRBD2 for D (6 bases). Trimming shortened V by 6 bases and J by 4 bases, and 17 bases separated the two germline ends. The length of the CDR3 is 15 residues. DNA of the CDR3: TGTGCCAGCAGCACCGGGGCTAGCGTCGCAGATACGCAGTATTTT. It is translated as CASSTGASVADTQYF.

The V gene is TRBV4-2, the J gene TRBJ2-2; D is unclear. V lost 0 bases to trimming and J lost 6 bases, with 8 bases between them. From germline, CDR1 is LGHNA and CDR2 YNFKEQ. CDR3 size: 14 residues. The DNA of the CDR3 is TGTGCCAGCAGCCAAGAGCCGGTGGCCGGGGAGCTGTTTTTT. It is translated as CASSQEPVAGELFF.

The chain recombines TRBV6-2 or TRBV6-3 with TRBJ2-3, with D possibly being TRBD1 (6 bases). CDR1 MNHEY and CDR2 SVGEGT come from the germline V gene. Trimming stripped 8 bases from V and 7 bases from J, with 22 bases between. The CDR3 sequence is 15 residues long. CDR3 coding DNA: TGTGCCAGCTCTCAGACAGGTCTGGTGTCATATACGCAGTATTTT. This translates into CASSQTGLVSYTQYF.

Remarks on this clonotype: The junction departs from the called germline gene at one end, perhaps through a read error. The chain employs TRBV29-1 and TRBJ2-5; a possible D gene is TRBD2 (6 bases). The CDR3 contains 14 residues. Germline V gene lookup returns CDR1 SQVTM and CDR2 ANQGSEA. The DNA for the CDR3 is TGCAGCGTTGAACCGGCTCCGGGGGTAGAGCCCCAGTACTTC. This codes for CSVEPAPGVEPQYF.

A few counts support this clonotype. V is TRBV28 and J is TRBJ2-7, with 8 bases fitting TRBD2. CDR1 and CDR2 (germline): MDHEN, SYDVKM. V trimming: 6 bases; J trimming: 2 bases; junction bases outside the gene matches: 6. The length of the CDR3 is 14 residues. Here the CDR3 DNA reads TGTGCCAGCAGGTCGGGGGGGCCCGCCTACGAGCAGTACTTC. It encodes CASRSGGPAYEQYF.

The chain couples TRBV12-3 or TRBV12-4 to TRBJ1-6, with D unresolved. V was clipped by 6 bases and J by 8 bases, with 14 bases between them. The CDR3 extends over 14 amino acids. The CDR3 sequence: CASSPTWADSPLHF. The CDR3 region has the DNA TGTGCCAGCAGCCCAACTTGGGCCGATTCACCCCTCCACTTT.

The rearrangement uses TRBV7-6 and TRBJ2-5, with D possibly TRBD2 on 7 matching bases. The CDR3 totals 18 residues. The germline V and J ends were trimmed by 3 bases and 4 bases, with 24 bases remaining between them. The germline CDR1 and CDR2 sequences are SGHVS and FNYEAQ. CDR3 loop: CASSFSRYRGGSGETQYF. CDR3 nucleotide sequence: TGTGCCAGCAGCTTTTCTAGGTATCGCGGGGGCTCAGGAGAGACCCAGTACTTC.

V gene TRBV28 combines with J gene TRBJ1-1, with unresolved D. Germline loops: CDR1 MDHEN, CDR2 SYDVKM. The CDR3 has 12 amino acids. Trimming took 7 bases from V and 5 from J, leaving 11 bases between them. The CDR3 spells CASTGVATEAFF. In DNA, the CDR3 is TGTGCCAGCACCGGGGTGGCGACTGAAGCTTTCTTT.

This clonotype was found a few times. The rearrangement links TRBV3-1 to TRBJ2-3; D uncertain. The CDR3 runs 15 residues. CDR1 is LGHDT and CDR2 is YNNKEL in the germline V gene (reference sequence). The ends were cut back, 4 bases at V and 10 bases at J, with 21 bases in the middle. This chain's CDR3 is CASSRRTVLSLPQYF. For the CDR3, the DNA is TGTGCCAGCAGCCGCCGAACCGTGCTGTCCCTACCGCAGTATTTT.

This clonotype has just a few counts. The V and J genes are TRBV7-2 and TRBJ2-1; D is undetermined. There are 17 residues in the CDR3. V lost 0 bases, J lost 3 bases, and 15 bases lay in between. Germline loops: CDR1 SGHTA, CDR2 FQGNSA. This chain's CDR3 is CASSLAGRVPLYNEQFF. The CDR3 region has the DNA TGTGCCAGCAGCTTAGCTGGTCGGGTCCCACTCTACAATGAGCAGTTCTTC.

This clonotype has more than one count but fewer than ten. The chain uses TRBV5-6 and TRBJ1-1; D might be TRBD1 (6 bases). V was cut by 3 bases and J by 1 base, with 22 bases left in between. Per germline, CDR1 SGHDT and CDR2 YYEEEE. The CDR3 runs to 18 residues. The CDR3 DNA reads as TGTGCCAGCAGCTCCCGGCGGGGGGGGCGATCCCCGAACACTGAAGCTTTCTTT. Translating it yields CASSSRRGGRSPNTEAFF.

This clonotype has only a few counts. The chain links TRBV7-2 to TRBJ1-1; possibly TRBD1 for D (5 bases). This CDR3 is 13 amino acids long. Germline V gene sequence: CDR1 SGHTA, CDR2 FQGNSA. With 5 bases removed from V and 2 bases from J, the gap between germline ends came to 9 bases. This CDR3 is CASSTGTNTEAFF. In nucleotides, the CDR3 is TGTGCCAGCAGCACCGGGACCAACACTGAAGCTTTCTTT.

This chain uses TRBV7-9 with TRBJ2-1; 7 nucleotides line up with TRBD2. Germline V gives CDR1 SEHNR, CDR2 FQNEAQ (reference sequence). This CDR3 comprises 15 residues. The V and J ends lost 0 bases and 4 bases, in that order; junction bases with no gene match: 3. The CDR3 region is CASSLASGPYNEQFF. The CDR3 nucleotides read TGTGCCAGCAGCTTAGCTAGCGGGCCATACAATGAGCAGTTCTTC.

The rearrangement joins TRBV6-2 or TRBV6-3 to TRBJ1-2; D remains unclear. The CDR3 loop spans 13 amino acids. The V gene's germline CDR1 is MNHEY and CDR2 SVGEGT. V was cut by 4 bases and J by 4 bases, with 10 bases left in between. This CDR3 reads CASSWRASYGYTF. The CDR3 bases are TGTGCCAGCAGTTGGAGGGCTTCCTATGGCTACACCTTC.

This clonotype was seen only a few times. This rearrangement joins TRBV7-3 to TRBJ2-1, with TRBD1 as a possible D gene (5 bases). The germline V and J ends were trimmed by 5 bases and 3 bases, with 17 bases remaining between them. The length of the CDR3 is 16 residues. Looked up from germline, CDR1 is SGHTA and CDR2 is FQGTGA. The CDR3: CASSPGLAQGYNEQFF. The CDR3 DNA sequence: TGTGCCAGCAGCCCCGGGTTAGCCCAGGGCTACAATGAGCAGTTCTTC.

The rearrangement links TRBV28 to TRBJ2-3; 10 positions match TRBD1. This CDR3 is 17 amino acids long. Germline V lookup: CDR1 MDHEN, CDR2 SYDVKM. V gave up 5 bases and J gave up 0 bases; unmatched junction bases: 8. Here the CDR3 reads CASSLPRDRGSTDTQYF. The CDR3 nucleotides read TGTGCCAGCAGTCTCCCCCGGGACAGGGGAAGCACAGATACGCAGTATTTT.

This clonotype turned up a few times. The V and J genes are TRBV12-3 or TRBV12-4 and TRBJ2-2; 9 nucleotides line up with TRBD2. With 1 base clipped from V and 1 base from J, the junction kept 7 bases outside the gene matches. This CDR3 has 18 residues. The CDR3 spells CASSLGGRAGGNTGELFF. For the CDR3, the DNA is TGTGCCAGCAGTTTAGGAGGTCGAGCGGGGGGGAACACCGGGGAGCTGTTTTTT.

This clonotype was found a few times. The chain uses TRBV11-2 and TRBJ1-1; 8 bases match TRBD1. This CDR3 has 16 amino acids. The germline V gene encodes CDR1 SGHAT and CDR2 FQNNGV. V lost 4 bases to trimming and J lost 4 bases; unmatched junction nucleotides: 11. The CDR3 DNA reads TGTGCCAGCAGCTCAGTCAGGGGGCAACTTGGCACTGAAGCTTTCTTT. Its translation: CASSSVRGQLGTEAFF.

The chain has TRBV28 and TRBJ1-2; D is ambiguous. This CDR3 is 11 amino acids long. The V gene lost 5 bases and the J gene lost 13 bases, with 14 bases spanning the gap. Germline CDR1 reads MDHEN; CDR2 reads SYDVKM. CDR3 protein: CASSRLRRSTF. Written as DNA, the CDR3 is TGTGCCAGCAGTAGACTTCGACGAAGCACCTTC.

V usage is TRBV12-3 or TRBV12-4 and J usage is TRBJ2-7; D is undetermined. The V gene lost 3 bases and the J gene lost 4 bases, with 13 bases spanning the gap. The CDR3 contains 14 residues. CDR3 coding DNA: TGTGCCAGCAGTTTGGGTACTTCTCGGTACGAGCAGTACTTC. Amino acid sequence: CASSLGTSRYEQYF.

The rearrangement uses TRBV5-1 and TRBJ2-7, with 7 bases aligning to TRBD2. This CDR3 spans 14 amino acids. The germline V gene encodes CDR1 SGHRS and CDR2 YFSETQ. Unmatched junction bases numbered 4, after V lost 1 base and J lost 3 bases. CDR3 coding DNA: TGCGCCAGCAGCTTGCGGGGGGTCGACTACGAGCAGTACTTC. The encoded protein is CASSLRGVDYEQYF.